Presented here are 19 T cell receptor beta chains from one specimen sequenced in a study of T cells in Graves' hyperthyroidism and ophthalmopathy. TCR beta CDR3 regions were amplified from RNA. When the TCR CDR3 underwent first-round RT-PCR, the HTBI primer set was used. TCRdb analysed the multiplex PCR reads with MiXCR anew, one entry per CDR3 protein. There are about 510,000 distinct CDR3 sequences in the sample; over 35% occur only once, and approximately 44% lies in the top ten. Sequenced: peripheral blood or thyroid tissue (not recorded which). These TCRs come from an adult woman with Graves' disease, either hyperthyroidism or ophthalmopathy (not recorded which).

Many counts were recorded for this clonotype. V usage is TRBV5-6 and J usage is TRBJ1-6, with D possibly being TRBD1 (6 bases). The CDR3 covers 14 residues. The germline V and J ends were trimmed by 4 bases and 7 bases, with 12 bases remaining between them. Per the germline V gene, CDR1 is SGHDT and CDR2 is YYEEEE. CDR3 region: CASSPGQPNSPLHF. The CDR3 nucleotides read TGTGCCAGCAGCCCTGGACAGCCAAATTCACCCCTCCACTTT.

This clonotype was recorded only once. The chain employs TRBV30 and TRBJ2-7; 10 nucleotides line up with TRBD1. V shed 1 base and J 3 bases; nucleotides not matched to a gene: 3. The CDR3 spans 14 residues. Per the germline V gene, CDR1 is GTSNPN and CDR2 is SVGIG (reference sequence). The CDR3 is CAWSETGGIYEQYF. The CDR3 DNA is TGTGCCTGGAGTGAGACAGGGGGCATCTACGAGCAGTACTTC.

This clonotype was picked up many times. The chain's CDR3 is CATDARGDRDTEAFF. CDR3 coding DNA: TGTGCCACCGACGCAAGGGGGGATAGGGACACTGAAGCTTTCTTT. V usage is TRBV19 and J usage is TRBJ1-1, with a possible D match to TRBD1 (6 bases). The CDR3 extends over 15 amino acids. V dropped 10 bases and J dropped 3 bases, with 21 bases sitting between them. The V gene's germline CDR1 is LNHDA and CDR2 SQIVND (reference sequence).

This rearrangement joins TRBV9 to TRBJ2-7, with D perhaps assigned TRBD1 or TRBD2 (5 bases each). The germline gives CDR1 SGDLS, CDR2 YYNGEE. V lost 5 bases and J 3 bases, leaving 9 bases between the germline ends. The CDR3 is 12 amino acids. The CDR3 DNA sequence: TGTGCCAGCAGTTGGGACGGCTACGAGCAGTACTTC. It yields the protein CASSWDGYEQYF.

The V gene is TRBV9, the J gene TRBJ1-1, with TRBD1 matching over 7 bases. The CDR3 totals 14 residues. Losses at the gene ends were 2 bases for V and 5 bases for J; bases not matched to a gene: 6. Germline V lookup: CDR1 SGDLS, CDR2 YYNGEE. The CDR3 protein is CASSVSGGTTEAFF. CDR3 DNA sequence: TGTGCCAGCAGCGTTTCAGGGGGTACGACTGAAGCTTTCTTT.

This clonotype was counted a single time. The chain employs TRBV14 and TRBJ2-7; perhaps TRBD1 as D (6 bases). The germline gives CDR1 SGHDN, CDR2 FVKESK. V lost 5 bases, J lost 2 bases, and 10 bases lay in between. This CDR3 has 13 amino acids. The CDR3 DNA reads TGTGCCAGCAGCGAAGGGACACCCTACGAGCAGTACTTC. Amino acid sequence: CASSEGTPYEQYF.

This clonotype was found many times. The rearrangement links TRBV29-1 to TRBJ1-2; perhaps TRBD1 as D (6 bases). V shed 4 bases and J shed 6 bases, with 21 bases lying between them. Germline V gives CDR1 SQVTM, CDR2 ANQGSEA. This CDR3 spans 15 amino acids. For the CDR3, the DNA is TGCAGCGTTGGGAGCATGGGCAGGGGTCAGGATGGCTACACCTTC. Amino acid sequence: CSVGSMGRGQDGYTF.

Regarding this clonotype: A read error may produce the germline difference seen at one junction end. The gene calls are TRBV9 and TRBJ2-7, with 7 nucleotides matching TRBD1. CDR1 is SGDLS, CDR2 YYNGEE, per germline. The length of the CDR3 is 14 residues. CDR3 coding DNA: TGCGCCAGCAGCCAAGGGACAGTTCTTTACGAGCAGTACTTC. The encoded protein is CASSQGTVLYEQYF.

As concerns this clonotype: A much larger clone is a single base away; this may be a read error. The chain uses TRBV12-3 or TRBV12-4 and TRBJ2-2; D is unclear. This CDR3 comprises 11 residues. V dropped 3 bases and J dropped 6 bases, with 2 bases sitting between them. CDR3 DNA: TGTGCCAGCAGTTTTGCCGGGGAGCTGTTTTTT. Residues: CASSFAGELFF.

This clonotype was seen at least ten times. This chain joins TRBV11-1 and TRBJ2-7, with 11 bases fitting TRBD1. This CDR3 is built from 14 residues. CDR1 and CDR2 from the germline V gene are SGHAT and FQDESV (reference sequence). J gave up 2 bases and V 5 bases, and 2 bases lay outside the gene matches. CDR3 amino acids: CASSRTGGAYEQYF. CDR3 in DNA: TGTGCCAGCAGCCGGACAGGGGGCGCCTACGAGCAGTACTTC.

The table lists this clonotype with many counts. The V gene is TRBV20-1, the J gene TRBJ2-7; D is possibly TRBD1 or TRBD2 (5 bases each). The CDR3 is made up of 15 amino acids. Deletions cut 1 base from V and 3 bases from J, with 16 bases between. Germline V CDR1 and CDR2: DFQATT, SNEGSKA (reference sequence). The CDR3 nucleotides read TGCAGTGCTAGAGCCGGGACCGGGATCTACTACGAGCAGTACTTC. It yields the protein CSARAGTGIYYEQYF.

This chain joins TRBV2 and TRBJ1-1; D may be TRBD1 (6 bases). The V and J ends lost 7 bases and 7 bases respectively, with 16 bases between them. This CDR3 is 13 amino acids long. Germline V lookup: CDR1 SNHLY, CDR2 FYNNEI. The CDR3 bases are TGTGCCAGCAACCGCAGGGGTTTTGGTGAAGCTTTCTTT. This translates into CASNRRGFGEAFF.

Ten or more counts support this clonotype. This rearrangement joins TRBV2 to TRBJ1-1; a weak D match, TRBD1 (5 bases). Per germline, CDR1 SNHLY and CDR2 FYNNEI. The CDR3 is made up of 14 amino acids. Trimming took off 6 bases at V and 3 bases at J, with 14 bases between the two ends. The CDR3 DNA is TGTGCCAGCAGGACAGACCGGGATTACACTGAAGCTTTCTTT. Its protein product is CASRTDRDYTEAFF.

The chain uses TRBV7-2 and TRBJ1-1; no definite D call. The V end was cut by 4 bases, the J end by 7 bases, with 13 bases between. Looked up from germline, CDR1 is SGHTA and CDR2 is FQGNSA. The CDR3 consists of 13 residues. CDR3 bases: TGTGCCAGCAGCTATAGGAGCCGTGATGAAGCTTTCTTT. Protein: CASSYRSRDEAFF.

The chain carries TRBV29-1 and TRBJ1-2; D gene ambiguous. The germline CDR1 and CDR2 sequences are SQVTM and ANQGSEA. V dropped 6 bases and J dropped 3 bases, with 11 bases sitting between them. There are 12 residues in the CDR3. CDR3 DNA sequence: TGCAGCGTCGCTCACGGGTACTATGGCTACACCTTC. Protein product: CSVAHGYYGYTF.

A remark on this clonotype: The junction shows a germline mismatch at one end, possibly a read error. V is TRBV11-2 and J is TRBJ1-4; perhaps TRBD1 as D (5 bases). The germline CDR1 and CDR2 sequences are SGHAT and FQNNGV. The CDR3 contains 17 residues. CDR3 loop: CASSLDSGRGGNEKLFF. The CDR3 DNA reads TGTGCCAGCAGCTTAGATTCAGGGAGGGGAGGAAATGAAAAATTGTTTTTT. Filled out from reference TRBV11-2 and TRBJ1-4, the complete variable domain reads EAGVAQSPRYKIIEKRQSVAFWCNPISGHATLYWYQQILGQGPKLLIQFQNNGVVDDSQLPKDRFSAERLKGVDSTLKIQPAKLEDSAVYLCASSLDSGRGGNEKLFFGSGTQLSVL.

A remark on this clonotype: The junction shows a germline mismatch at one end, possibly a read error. CDR3 bases: TGCAGCGTTGGGACAGGCGATTATAATCCACCCCTCCACTTT. It codes for CSVGTGDYNPPLHF. V gene TRBV29-1 combines with J gene TRBJ1-6, with TRBD1 identical over 7 bases. CDR3 length: 14 residues. Germline CDR1 is SQVTM and CDR2 is ANQGSEA.

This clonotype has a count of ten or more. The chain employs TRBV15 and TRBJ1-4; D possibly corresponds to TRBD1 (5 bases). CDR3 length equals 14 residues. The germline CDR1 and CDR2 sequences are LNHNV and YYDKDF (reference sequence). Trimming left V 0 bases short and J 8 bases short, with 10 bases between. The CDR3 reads CATSREGGKEKLFF. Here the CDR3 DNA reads TGTGCCACCAGCAGAGAGGGGGGGAAAGAAAAACTGTTTTTT. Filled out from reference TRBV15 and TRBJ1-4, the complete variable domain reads DAMVIQNPRYQVTQFGKPVTLSCSQTLNHNVMYWYQQKSSQAPKLLFHYYDKDFNNEADTPDNFQSRRPNTSFCFLDIRSPGLGDTAMYLCATSREGGKEKLFFGSGTQLSVL.

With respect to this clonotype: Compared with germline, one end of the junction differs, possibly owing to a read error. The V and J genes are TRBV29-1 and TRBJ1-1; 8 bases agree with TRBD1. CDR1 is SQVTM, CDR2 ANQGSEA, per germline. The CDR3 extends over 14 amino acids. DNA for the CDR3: TGCAGCGTTAATCCAGGGGGCATGAACACTAAAGCTTTCTTC. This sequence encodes CSVNPGGMNTKAFF.